This is a list of T cell receptor beta chains from one sample in a study of monozygotic twins with inflammatory bowel disease. TCRdb reworked the 5' RACE reads into one entry per CDR3 protein, no DNA. The sample table sets out approximately 420,000 distinct CDR3 sequences. The sample comprised blood. These receptors originate from a human donor with ulcerative colitis or Crohn's disease, or a healthy co-twin of an affected twin (not recorded which). The CDR3 runs from the conserved cysteine through the conserved F or W.

cdr3_length | j_call | v_call | cdr3_aa
17 | TRBJ2-3 | TRBV7-3 | CASSFGTSGRGTDTQYF
15 | TRBJ2-3 | TRBV6-4 | CASSSQGPPTDTQYF
17 | TRBJ1-2 | TRBV7-9 | CASSRGEVPGVDYGYTF
16 | TRBJ2-1 | TRBV24-1 | CATSDMTSGSPAEQFF
15 | TRBJ1-1 | TRBV19 | CASSMEPGRNTEAFF
19 | TRBJ1-4 | TRBV21-1 | CASSKRGAGRVATNEKLFF
13 | TRBJ2-1 | TRBV9 | CASSVELGGQLFF
13 | TRBJ2-4 | TRBV7-9 | CASSFDTGNIQYF
15 | TRBJ2-2 | TRBV11-2 | CASSSRTRITGELFF
12 | TRBJ1-5 | TRBV7-2 | CASSLDSQPQHF
15 | TRBJ1-6 | TRBV9 | CASSLTGGGGSPLHF
12 | TRBJ2-7 | TRBV20-1 | CSARDGEYEQYF
14 | TRBJ2-2 | TRBV2 | CASREQGVRRELFF
15 | TRBJ2-1 | TRBV7-7 | CASSLDRLSYNEQFF
12 | TRBJ1-1 | TRBV29-1 | CSVVWGNTEAFF
15 | TRBJ1-1 | TRBV28 | CASSFKEGQTTEAFF
15 | TRBJ2-3 | TRBV7-2 | CASSNGGASTDTQYF
15 | TRBJ1-2 | TRBV3-1 | CASSQTGTGNYDYTF
15 | TRBJ2-7 | TRBV7-9 | CASTPPGRISYEQYF
18 | TRBJ1-2 | TRBV11-1 | CASSLALGDRSWAYGYTF
15 | TRBJ2-7 | TRBV4-1 | CASSHIGPSSYEQYF
14 | TRBJ1-1 | TRBV6-6 | CASRTGGMNTEAFF
12 | TRBJ1-2 | TRBV5-1 | CASKAGEYGYTF
16 | TRBJ2-6 | TRBV6-1 | CASSIRLGAGANVLTF
14 | TRBJ2-7 | TRBV5-6 | CASSLKGQGYEQYF
13 | TRBJ2-5 | TRBV30 | CAWSGALRETQYF